This TCR beta chain was recovered during a study of blood T cell repertoires in COVID-19. Study-level information: The origin of the acute and convalescent COVID-19 samples was the United States, Italy and Spain. PBMCs, B-cell-depleted T cells, or T cells provided the cDNA or gDNA that made up the material.

This clone was recorded once. Study processing details: For nucleated cells, counts were estimated from reference gene primer amplification. Sequenced by immunoSEQ multiplex PCR; TCRdb stores in-frame clones only, minus some. V and J calls and clone size follow that table, whereas D and trimming were derived from the DNA. The top ten hold 25% to 30% of the sample, which has tens of thousands of clones, approximately 78% seen once. The receptor's source is a human donor in a cohort sampled during active COVID-19. The material sequenced was peripheral blood.

This CDR3 reads CASSTTGYNSPLHF. CDR3 bases: TGTGCCAGCAGCACGACAGGGTATAATTCACCCCTCCACTTT. J is TRBJ1-6 and V is TRBV7-8; the match to TRBD1 covers 7 bases. Trimming cost V 5 bases and J 4 bases; bases outside gene matches: 2. The germline V gene has CDR1 SGHVS and CDR2 FQNEAQ. This CDR3 is 14 amino acids long. The complete variable domain, with remaining parts taken from reference TRBV7-8 and TRBJ1-6, reads GAGVSQSPRYKVAKRGQDVALRCDPISGHVSLFWYQQALGQGPEFLTYFQNEAQLDKSGLPSDRFFAERPEGSVSTLKIQRTQQEDSAVYLCASSTTGYNSPLHFGNGTRLTVT.